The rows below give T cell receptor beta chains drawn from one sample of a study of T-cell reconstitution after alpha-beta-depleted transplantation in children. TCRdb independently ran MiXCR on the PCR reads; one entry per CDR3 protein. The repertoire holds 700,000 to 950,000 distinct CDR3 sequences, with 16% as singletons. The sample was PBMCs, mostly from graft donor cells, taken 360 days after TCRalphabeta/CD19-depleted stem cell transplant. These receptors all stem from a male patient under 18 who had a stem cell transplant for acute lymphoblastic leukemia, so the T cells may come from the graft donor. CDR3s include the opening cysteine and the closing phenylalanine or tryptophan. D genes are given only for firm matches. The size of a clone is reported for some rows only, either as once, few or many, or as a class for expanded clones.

CASSSIGLGGYTF TGCGCCAGCAGCTCGATTGGCCTTGGGGGCTACACCTTC TRBJ1-2 - TRBV4-1 -
CASSEYLAGGPRNTGELFF TGTGCCAGCAGTGAATATTTGGCGGGAGGGCCTAGGAACACCGGGGAGCTGTTTTTT TRBJ2-2 TRBD2 TRBV25-1 -
CASATDSSYEQYF TGTGCCAGCGCTACCGACAGCTCCTACGAGCAGTACTTC TRBJ2-7 - TRBV28 few
CASSGRDVTHEQFF TGCGCCAGCAGCGGCCGGGACGTAACCCATGAGCAGTTCTTC TRBJ2-1 - TRBV5-1 few
CATRPDKGQETQYF TGTGCCACCCGTCCGGACAAGGGCCAAGAGACCCAGTACTTC TRBJ2-5 - TRBV24-1 few
CASSLESGRRQPQHF TGTGCCAGCAGCTTAGAATCTGGGCGGCGTCAGCCCCAGCATTTT TRBJ1-5 - TRBV7-6 few
CASSVEEGLAGAPDNEQFF TGTGCCAGCAGCGTAGAGGAGGGACTAGCGGGAGCGCCCGACAATGAGCAGTTCTTC TRBJ2-1 TRBD2 TRBV9 few
CSARDPTTVAPQQYF TGCAGTGCTAGAGATCCCACCACGGTAGCTCCCCAGCAGTATTTT TRBJ2-3 - TRBV20-1 -
CASSPTSLRETQYF TGTGCCAGCAGCCCTACATCCCTCCGGGAGACCCAGTACTTC TRBJ2-5 - TRBV12-3/TRBV12-4 -
CASSAGQGSYEQYF TGTGCCAGTAGTGCGGGACAGGGCTCCTACGAGCAGTACTTC TRBJ2-7 TRBD1 TRBV19 few
CASSLRTVVTEAFF TGTGCCAGCAGTTTAAGGACCGTGGTGACTGAAGCTTTCTTT TRBJ1-1 - TRBV9 few
CASSFPSGSRIEQFF TGTGCCAGCAGTTTCCCCAGCGGGAGCAGGATTGAGCAGTTCTTC TRBJ2-1 TRBD2 TRBV12-3/TRBV12-4 -
CASSDGRNPLNTEAFF TGCGCCAGCAGTGACGGCCGAAACCCCTTGAACACTGAAGCTTTCTTT TRBJ1-1 - TRBV10-2 -
CASSKQPTAVAKNIQYF TGCGCCAGCAGCAAACAGCCGACAGCAGTAGCCAAAAACATTCAGTACTTC TRBJ2-4 - TRBV5-1 few
CASSDGFVAYEQYF TGTGCCAGCAGTGACGGCTTTGTCGCCTACGAGCAGTACTTC TRBJ2-7 - TRBV25-1 -
CASSRTAYNEQFF TGTGCCAGCAGCCGGACAGCGTACAATGAGCAGTTCTTC TRBJ2-1 - TRBV7-6 many
CASSLVALGNEQFF TGTGCCAGCAGCTTAGTAGCGCTAGGGAATGAGCAGTTCTTC TRBJ2-1 - TRBV11-2 few
CASSQPSVREKLFF TGCGCCAGCAGCCAACCGAGCGTCCGGGAAAAACTGTTTTTT TRBJ1-4 - TRBV4-1 -
CSVEQQGAGELFF TGCAGCGTTGAACAACAGGGAGCCGGGGAGCTGTTTTTT TRBJ2-2 - TRBV29-1 few
CASSGDSQETQYF TGTGCCAGCTCCGGAGACAGTCAAGAGACCCAGTACTTC TRBJ2-5 - TRBV18 -
CASSLQRKQFYNEQFF TGTGCCAGCAGCCTCCAGCGGAAACAATTCTACAATGAGCAGTTCTTC TRBJ2-1 - TRBV3-1 -
CASSPRQAPGLEF TGTGCCAGCTCACCGAGACAAGCACCGGGACTAGAGTTC TRBJ2-7 TRBD2 TRBV18 many
CASSRGTGEHYEQYF TGTGCCAGCTCAAGAGGGACAGGGGAACACTACGAGCAGTACTTC TRBJ2-7 TRBD1 TRBV18 -
CASSFGTSQEQYF TGTGCCAGCAGCTTTGGGACTAGCCAGGAGCAGTACTTC TRBJ2-7 TRBD2 TRBV5-6 many
CASSSRTSVDYNEQFF TGTGCCAGCAGCTCCCGAACTAGCGTAGACTACAATGAGCAGTTCTTC TRBJ2-1 TRBD2 TRBV11-3 many
CASRMREVGNMNTEAFF TGCGCCAGCAGGATGCGGGAGGTCGGAAATATGAACACTGAAGCTTTCTTT TRBJ1-1 - TRBV5-1 few
CASPRAGGPSTSYNEQFF TGCGCCAGCCCCCGAGCGGGAGGGCCCTCCACCTCCTACAATGAGCAGTTCTTC TRBJ2-1 TRBD2 TRBV5-1 -
CASSSTTSGRATDTQYF TGCGCCAGCAGCTCGACGACTAGCGGGAGGGCCACAGATACGCAGTATTTT TRBJ2-3 TRBD2 TRBV5-1 -
CASSFREGLSDEQFF TGTGCCAGCAGCTTTCGGGAGGGCCTTTCCGATGAGCAGTTCTTC TRBJ2-1 TRBD2 TRBV11-2 few
CASSPRGSYNSPLHF TGTGCCAGCAGCCCCAGGGGCTCCTATAATTCACCCCTCCACTTT TRBJ1-6 - TRBV7-6 few
CASGRSYGYTF TGTGCCAGCGGACGGTCCTATGGCTACACCTTC TRBJ1-2 - TRBV7-9 -
CASSQDSGGKTEAFF TGCGCCAGCAGCCAAGATTCGGGGGGCAAGACTGAAGCTTTCTTT TRBJ1-1 - TRBV4-1 few
CASSAEVLDTQYF TGCGCCAGCAGTGCTGAGGTTTTAGATACGCAGTATTTT TRBJ2-3 - TRBV10-1 once
CASSPGQGEAGELFF TGTGCCAGCAGCCCGGGACAGGGTGAAGCCGGGGAGCTGTTTTTT TRBJ2-2 TRBD1 TRBV11-3 -
CASSGTGSPLHF TGTGCCAGCAGTGGGACAGGTTCACCCCTCCACTTT TRBJ1-6 TRBD1 TRBV12-3/TRBV12-4 many